The 20 T cell receptor beta chains below all came from one sample that was sequenced in a study of blood T cell repertoires in COVID-19 (dated by TCRdb to the early 2020s). Library preparation was by the immunoSEQ multiplex PCR assay. Imported from immuneACCESS, the table was reduced by TCRdb to in-frame sequences with V and J called. These copies leave out some clones; in studies compared against another copy, an unresolved V gene accounts for under half, and the cause of the remainder is not known. The sample profile shows around 98,000 clones; around 84% of them were found once. The leading ten clones occupy approximately 15% of the sample. Sample: peripheral blood. The receptor source for this set is a woman aged 60-75 years with acute or convalescent COVID-19.

This chain uses TRBV29-1 with TRBJ2-7; 9 positions agree with TRBD2. Unmatched junction bases numbered 12, after V lost 1 base and J lost 2 bases. The CDR3 is 17 amino acids. The germline CDR1 and CDR2 sequences are SQVTM and ANQGSEA. This CDR3 reads CSVEVSGGLADTYEQYF. The CDR3 bases are TGCAGCGTTGAAGTTAGCGGGGGACTAGCCGATACCTACGAGCAGTACTTC.

Note on this clone: This specimen includes other DNA sequences encoding the same CDR3. DNA of the CDR3: TGTGCCAGCAGTTTAGGACAGTACAATGAGCAGTTCTTC. It translates to CASSLGQYNEQFF. The V call is TRBV12-3 or TRBV12-4, the J call TRBJ2-1; TRBD1 might be the D (5 bases). There are 13 residues in the CDR3. Deletions cut 1 base from V and 4 bases from J, with 5 bases between.

This sequence joins TRBV20-1 and TRBJ2-1, with 12 bases fitting TRBD2. The junction had 9 bases not matched to a gene; V was cut back by 3 bases and J by 6 bases. The length of the CDR3 is 16 residues. Per germline, CDR1 DFQATT and CDR2 SNEGSKA (reference sequence). CDR3 sequence (DNA): TGCAGTGCTAGTGGGGCTAGCGGGGGGGCAGTCAATGAGCAGTTCTTC. Amino acid sequence: CSASGASGGAVNEQFF.

The gene calls are TRBV4-3 and TRBJ1-1; TRBD1 might be the D (5 bases). Deletions cut 1 base from V and 0 bases from J, with 12 bases between. In germline, CDR1 is LGHNA, CDR2 YSLEER. The CDR3 consists of 16 residues. DNA of the CDR3: TGCGCCAGCAGCCAAGGTTCAGGGCTCATGAACACTGAAGCTTTCTTT. It encodes CASSQGSGLMNTEAFF.

The chain employs TRBV19 and TRBJ1-2, with 7 bases identical to TRBD1. This CDR3 has 16 residues. V lost 5 bases, J lost 6 bases, and 15 bases stayed unmatched. CDR1 and CDR2 from the germline V gene are LNHDA and SQIVND (reference sequence). The DNA for the CDR3 is TGTGCCAGTAGTCCCTCCGGATTGACAGGGCTTAATGGCTACACCTTC. Encoded protein: CASSPSGLTGLNGYTF.

This clone has only a few counts. The J gene is TRBJ1-2, the V gene TRBV20-1, with D unclear. Trimming cost V 4 bases and J 3 bases, with 6 bases left between them. The CDR3 runs to 11 residues. In germline, CDR1 is DFQATT, CDR2 SNEGSKA (reference sequence). CDR3 in DNA: TGCAGTGCTAAGACTGACTATGGCTACACCTTC. This codes for CSAKTDYGYTF.

This clone was observed a handful of times. The chain couples TRBV2 to TRBJ2-1, with unresolved D. The CDR3 covers 13 residues. Germline V gives CDR1 SNHLY, CDR2 FYNNEI. V lost 2 bases to trimming and J lost 12 bases, with 14 bases between them. CDR3 region: CASSESEVVWQFF. CDR3 DNA: TGTGCCAGCAGTGAATCCGAGGTAGTTTGGCAGTTCTTC.

This clone appeared a few times. The rearrangement joins TRBV15 to TRBJ1-4, with 8 bases that match TRBD1. CDR1 and CDR2 (germline): LNHNV, YYDKDF (reference sequence). The CDR3 loop spans 18 amino acids. The V gene end was trimmed by 0 bases and the J gene end by 3 bases; junction bases not matched to a gene: 9. The CDR3 reads CATSRDRTGLMANEKLFF. The CDR3 region has the DNA TGTGCCACCAGCAGAGACCGGACAGGGCTGATGGCTAATGAAAAACTGTTTTTT.

CDR3 sequence reads: CSASMAVGGNTIYF. Written as DNA, the CDR3 is TGCAGTGCTAGTATGGCGGTCGGGGGAAACACCATATATTTT. The gene calls are TRBV20-1 and TRBJ1-3; no reliable D call. From germline, CDR1 is DFQATT and CDR2 SNEGSKA (reference sequence). The CDR3 spans 14 residues. V lost 3 bases and J lost 4, with 13 bases in between.

The J gene is TRBJ2-5, the V gene TRBV12-3 or TRBV12-4, with TRBD2 identical over 8 bases. V shed 6 bases, J shed 1 base, and the junction held 1 base outside the gene matches. This CDR3 is 13 amino acids long. CDR3 nucleotides: TGTGCCAGCAGCGGGACTAGCCAAGAGACCCAGTACTTC. Encoded protein: CASSGTSQETQYF.

The chain has TRBV7-2 and TRBJ1-1, with 7 bases identical to TRBD1. The CDR3 spans 14 residues. Germline V CDR1 and CDR2: SGHTA, FQGNSA. The ends lost 5 bases at V and 4 bases at J; junction bases unmatched: 7. The CDR3: CASSARGRSTEAFF. The CDR3 DNA reads as TGTGCCAGCAGCGCTAGGGGGCGTAGCACTGAAGCTTTCTTT.

The rearrangement joins TRBV28 to TRBJ2-7, with 11 bases aligning to TRBD2. The CDR3 spans 14 residues. V lost 6 bases and J lost 2; bases outside the gene matches: 3. CDR1 and CDR2 from the germline V gene are MDHEN and SYDVKM. CDR3 region: CASRIAGGAYEQYF. For the CDR3, the DNA is TGTGCCAGCAGGATAGCGGGGGGGGCCTACGAGCAGTACTTC.

As DNA, the CDR3 is TGCAGCGTCAGAGGGGCGACAGGGAACACCGGGGAGCTGTTTTTT. Translated, it gives CSVRGATGNTGELFF. The rearrangement joins TRBV29-1 to TRBJ2-2; D may be TRBD1 (6 bases). Trimming removed 6 bases from V and 1 base from J, with 15 bases in between. The CDR3 totals 15 residues. The germline V gene encodes CDR1 SQVTM and CDR2 ANQGSEA.

The rearrangement joins TRBV2 to TRBJ2-7; 16 positions match TRBD2. V dropped 3 bases and J dropped 5; count of bases not matched to a gene: 7. The CDR3 has 17 amino acids. CDR1 is SNHLY, CDR2 FYNNEI, per germline. The CDR3 DNA follows: TGTGCCAGCAGTGATGGGACTAGCGGGGGGGCCTGGGACGAGCAGTACTTC. It yields the protein CASSDGTSGGAWDEQYF.

The V call is TRBV3-1 (or the pseudogene TRBV3-2), the J call TRBJ1-5; D possibly corresponds to TRBD1 (5 bases). CDR3 length: 14 residues. Germline V gene data show CDR1 as LGHDT and CDR2 as YNNKEL (reference sequence). Trimming stripped 5 bases from V and 0 bases from J, with 8 bases between. CDR3 loop: CASSSGYSNQPQHF. The CDR3 DNA follows: TGTGCCAGCAGCTCAGGGTATAGCAATCAGCCCCAGCATTTT.

The chain employs TRBV3-1 (or the pseudogene TRBV3-2) and TRBJ2-5; no reliable D call. V was cut by 6 bases and J by 1 base, with 15 bases left in between. This CDR3 contains 15 residues. Germline CDR1 reads LGHDT; CDR2 reads YNNKEL (reference sequence). For the CDR3, the DNA is TGTGCCAGCAGTCATACCGTCACACGCCAAGAGACCCAGTACTTC. The encoded protein is CASSHTVTRQETQYF.

V usage is TRBV2 and J usage is TRBJ1-3; no clear D. Germline values: CDR1 SNHLY, CDR2 FYNNEI. Trimming left V 9 bases short and J 4 bases short, with 19 bases between. This CDR3 contains 15 residues. CDR3 sequence reads: CASREDGALGNTIYF. The CDR3 DNA is TGTGCCAGTCGGGAGGACGGAGCTCTGGGAAACACCATATATTTT.

The V gene is TRBV10-3, the J gene TRBJ2-7, with 7 bases matching TRBD1. CDR1 and CDR2 (germline): ENHRY, SYGVKD. The CDR3 covers 12 residues. V trimming: 6 bases; J trimming: 3 bases; junction bases outside the gene matches: 2. DNA of the CDR3: TGTGCCATCAGCCGACAGGGCTACGAGCAGTACTTC. It specifies CAISRQGYEQYF.

This clone was observed a few times. The V call is TRBV7-9, the J call TRBJ1-4, with TRBD1 matching 7 bases. Trimming took 2 bases from V and 8 from J; bases not matched to a gene: 5. This CDR3 comprises 14 residues. CDR1 and CDR2 from the germline V gene are SEHNR and FQNEAQ (reference sequence). CDR3 in amino acids: CASSLTTGLEKLFF. The CDR3 bases are TGTGCCAGCAGCTTAACGACAGGGCTGGAAAAACTGTTTTTT.

The rearrangement joins TRBV9 to TRBJ1-2; TRBD1 matches at 8 bases. This CDR3 spans 13 amino acids. Looked up from germline, CDR1 is SGDLS and CDR2 is YYNGEE. Trimming removed 4 bases from V and 7 bases from J; junction bases left unmatched: 6. CDR3 in DNA: TGTGCCAGCAGCTCCTATGACAGGGGTGGCTACACCTTC. Translated: CASSSYDRGGYTF. The full variable domain, rest sourced from reference TRBV9 and TRBJ1-2, is DSGVTQTPKHLITATGQRVTLRCSPRSGDLSVYWYQQSLDQGLQFLIQYYNGEERAKGNILERFSAQQFPDLHSELNLSSLELGDSALYFCASSSYDRGGYTFGSGTRLTVV.